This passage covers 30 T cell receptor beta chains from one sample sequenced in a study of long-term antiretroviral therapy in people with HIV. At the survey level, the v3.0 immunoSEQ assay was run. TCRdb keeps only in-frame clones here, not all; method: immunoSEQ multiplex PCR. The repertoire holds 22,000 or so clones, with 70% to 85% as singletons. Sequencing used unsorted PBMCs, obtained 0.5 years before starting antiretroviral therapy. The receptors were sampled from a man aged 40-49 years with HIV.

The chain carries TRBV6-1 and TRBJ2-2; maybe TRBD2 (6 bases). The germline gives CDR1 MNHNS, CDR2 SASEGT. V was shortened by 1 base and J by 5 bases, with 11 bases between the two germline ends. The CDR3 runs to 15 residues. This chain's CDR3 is CASSEGHAGTGELFF. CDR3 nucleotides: TGTGCCAGCAGTGAAGGTCACGCGGGGACCGGGGAGCTGTTTTTT.

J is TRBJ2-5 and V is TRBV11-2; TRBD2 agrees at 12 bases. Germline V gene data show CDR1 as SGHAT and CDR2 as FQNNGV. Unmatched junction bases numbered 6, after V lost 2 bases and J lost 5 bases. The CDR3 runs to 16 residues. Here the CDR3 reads CASSLLAGGPVETQYF. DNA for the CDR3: TGTGCCAGCAGCTTACTAGCGGGGGGGCCGGTGGAGACCCAGTACTTC.

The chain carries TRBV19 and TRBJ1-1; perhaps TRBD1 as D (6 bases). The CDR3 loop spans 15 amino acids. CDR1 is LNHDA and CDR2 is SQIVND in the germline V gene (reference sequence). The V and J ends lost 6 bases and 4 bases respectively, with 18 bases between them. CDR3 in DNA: TGTGCCAGTAGGCCCCCCCAGGGGCGTATCACTGAAGCTTTCTTT. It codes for CASRPPQGRITEAFF.

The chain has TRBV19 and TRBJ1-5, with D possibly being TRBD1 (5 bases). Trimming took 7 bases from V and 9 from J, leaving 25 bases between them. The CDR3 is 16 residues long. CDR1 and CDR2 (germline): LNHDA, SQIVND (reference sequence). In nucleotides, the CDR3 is TGTGCCAGTACGGCGGGGGAACAAAGGGGTCACCCGCCCCAGCATTTT. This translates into CASTAGEQRGHPPQHF. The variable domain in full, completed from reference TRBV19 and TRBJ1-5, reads DGGITQSPKYLFRKEGQNVTLSCEQNLNHDAMYWYRQDPGQGLRLIYYSQIVNDFQKGDIAEGYSVSREKKESFPLTVTSAQKNPTAFYLCASTAGEQRGHPPQHFGDGTRLSIL.

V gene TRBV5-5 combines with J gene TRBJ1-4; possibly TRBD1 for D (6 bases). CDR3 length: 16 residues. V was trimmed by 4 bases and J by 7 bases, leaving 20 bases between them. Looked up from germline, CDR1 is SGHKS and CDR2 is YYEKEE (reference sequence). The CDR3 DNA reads TGTGCCAGCAGCCTCGGAGGATCACAGGGTGGTGAAAAACTGTTTTTT. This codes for CASSLGGSQGGEKLFF.

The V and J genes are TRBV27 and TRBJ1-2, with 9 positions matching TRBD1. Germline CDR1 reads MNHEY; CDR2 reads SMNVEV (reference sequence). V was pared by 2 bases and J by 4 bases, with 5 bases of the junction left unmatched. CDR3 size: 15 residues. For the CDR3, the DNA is TGTGCCAGCAGTTTAGGGACAGGGTTGGCCTATGGCTACACCTTC. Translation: CASSLGTGLAYGYTF.

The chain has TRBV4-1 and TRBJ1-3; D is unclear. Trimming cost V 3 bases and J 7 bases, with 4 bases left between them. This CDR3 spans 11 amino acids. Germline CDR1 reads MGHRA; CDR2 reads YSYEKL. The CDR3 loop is CASSQGNTIYF. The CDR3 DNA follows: TGCGCCAGCAGCCAGGGGAACACCATATATTTT.

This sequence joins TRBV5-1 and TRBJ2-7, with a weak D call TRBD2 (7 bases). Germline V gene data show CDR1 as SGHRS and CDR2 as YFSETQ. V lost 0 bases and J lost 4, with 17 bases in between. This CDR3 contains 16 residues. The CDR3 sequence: CASSLGAGASPYEQYF. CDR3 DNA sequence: TGCGCCAGCAGCTTGGGGGCGGGGGCCTCACCATACGAGCAGTACTTC.

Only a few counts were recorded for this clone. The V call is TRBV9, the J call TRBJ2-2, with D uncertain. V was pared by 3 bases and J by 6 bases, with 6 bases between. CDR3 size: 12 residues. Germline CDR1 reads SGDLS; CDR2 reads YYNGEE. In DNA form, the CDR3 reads TGTGCCAGCAGCGCCGGCCCCGGGGAGCTGTTTTTT. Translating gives CASSAGPGELFF. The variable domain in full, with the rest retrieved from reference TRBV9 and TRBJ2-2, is DSGVTQTPKHLITATGQRVTLRCSPRSGDLSVYWYQQSLDQGLQFLIQYYNGEERAKGNILERFSAQQFPDLHSELNLSSLELGDSALYFCASSAGPGELFFGEGSRLTVL.

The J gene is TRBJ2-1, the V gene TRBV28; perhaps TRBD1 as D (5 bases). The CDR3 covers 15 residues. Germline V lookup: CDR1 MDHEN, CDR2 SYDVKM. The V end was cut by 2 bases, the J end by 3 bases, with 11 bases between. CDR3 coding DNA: TGTGCCAGCAGTTTAATCGCAGGGAACTACAATGAGCAGTTCTTC. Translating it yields CASSLIAGNYNEQFF.

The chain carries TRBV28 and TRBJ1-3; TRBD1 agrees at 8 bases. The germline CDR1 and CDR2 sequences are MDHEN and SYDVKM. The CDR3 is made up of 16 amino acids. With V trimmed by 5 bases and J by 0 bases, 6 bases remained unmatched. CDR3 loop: CASSLGQVLSGNTIYF. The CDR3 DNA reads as TGTGCCAGCAGTCTGGGACAGGTTCTCTCTGGAAACACCATATATTTT. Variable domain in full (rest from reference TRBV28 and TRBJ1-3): DVKVTQSSRYLVKRTGEKVFLECVQDMDHENMFWYRQDPGLGLRLIYFSYDVKMKEKGDIPEGYSVSREKKERFSLILESASTNQTSMYLCASSLGQVLSGNTIYFGEGSWLTVV.

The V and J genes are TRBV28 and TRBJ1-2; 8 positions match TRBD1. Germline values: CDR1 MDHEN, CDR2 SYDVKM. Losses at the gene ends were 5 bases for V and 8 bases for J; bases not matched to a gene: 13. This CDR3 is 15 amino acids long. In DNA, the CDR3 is TGTGCCAGCAGTCCCCGGGACAGGCCGATGGGGGGCTACACCTTC. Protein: CASSPRDRPMGGYTF.

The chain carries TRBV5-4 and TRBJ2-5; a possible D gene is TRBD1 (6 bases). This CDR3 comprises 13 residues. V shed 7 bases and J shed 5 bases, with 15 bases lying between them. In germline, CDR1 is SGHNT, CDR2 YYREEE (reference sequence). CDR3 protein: CASRQDLGETQYF. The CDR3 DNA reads TGTGCCAGCCGACAGGACTTGGGGGAGACCCAGTACTTC.

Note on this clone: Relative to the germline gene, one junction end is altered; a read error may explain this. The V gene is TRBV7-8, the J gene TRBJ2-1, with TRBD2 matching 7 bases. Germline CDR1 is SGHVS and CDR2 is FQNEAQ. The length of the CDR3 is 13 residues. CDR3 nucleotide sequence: TGTGCCAGCAGCTTAGAGAGTGAAACGGGGGGAATCTTC. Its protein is CASSLESETGGIF.

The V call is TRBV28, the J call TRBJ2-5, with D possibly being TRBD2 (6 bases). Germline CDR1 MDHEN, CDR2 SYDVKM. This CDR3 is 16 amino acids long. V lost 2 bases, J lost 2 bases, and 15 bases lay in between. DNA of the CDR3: TGTGCCAGCAGTTTAGCGGGGTCGGAATCACAAGAGACCCAGTACTTC. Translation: CASSLAGSESQETQYF. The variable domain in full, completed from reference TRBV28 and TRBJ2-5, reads DVKVTQSSRYLVKRTGEKVFLECVQDMDHENMFWYRQDPGLGLRLIYFSYDVKMKEKGDIPEGYSVSREKKERFSLILESASTNQTSMYLCASSLAGSESQETQYFGPGTRLLVL.

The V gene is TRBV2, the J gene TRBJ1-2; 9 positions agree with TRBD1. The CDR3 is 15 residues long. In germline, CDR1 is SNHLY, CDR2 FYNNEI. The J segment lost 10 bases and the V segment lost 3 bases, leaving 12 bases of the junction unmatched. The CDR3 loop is CASSEDRGWLDVYTF. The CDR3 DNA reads TGTGCCAGCAGTGAGGACAGGGGATGGCTGGATGTCTACACCTTC.

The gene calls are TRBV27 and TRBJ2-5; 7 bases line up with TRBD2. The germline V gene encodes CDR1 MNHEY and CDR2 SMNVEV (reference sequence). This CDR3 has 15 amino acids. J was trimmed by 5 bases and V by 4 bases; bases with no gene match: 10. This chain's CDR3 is CASSYQGGTGETQYF. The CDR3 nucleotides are TGTGCCAGCAGTTACCAGGGAGGGACGGGGGAGACCCAGTACTTC.

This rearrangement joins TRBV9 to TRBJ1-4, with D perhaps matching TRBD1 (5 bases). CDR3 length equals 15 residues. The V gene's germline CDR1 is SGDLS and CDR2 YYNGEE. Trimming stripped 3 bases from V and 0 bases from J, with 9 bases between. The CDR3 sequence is CASSAGGATNEKLFF. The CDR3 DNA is TGTGCCAGCAGCGCCGGGGGAGCAACTAATGAAAAACTGTTTTTT.

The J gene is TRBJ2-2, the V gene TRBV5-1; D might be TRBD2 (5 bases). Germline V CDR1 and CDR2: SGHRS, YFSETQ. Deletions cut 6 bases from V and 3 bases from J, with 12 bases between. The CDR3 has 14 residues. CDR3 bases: TGCGCCAGCAATCGGGATGTCCACACCGGGGAGCTGTTTTTT. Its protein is CASNRDVHTGELFF.

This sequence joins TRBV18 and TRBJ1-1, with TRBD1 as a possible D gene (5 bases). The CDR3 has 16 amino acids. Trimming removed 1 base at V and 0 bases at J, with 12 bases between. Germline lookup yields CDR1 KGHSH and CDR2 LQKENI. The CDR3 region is CASSPRLQDMNTEAFF. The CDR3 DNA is TGTGCCAGCTCACCACGGCTACAGGACATGAACACTGAAGCTTTCTTT.

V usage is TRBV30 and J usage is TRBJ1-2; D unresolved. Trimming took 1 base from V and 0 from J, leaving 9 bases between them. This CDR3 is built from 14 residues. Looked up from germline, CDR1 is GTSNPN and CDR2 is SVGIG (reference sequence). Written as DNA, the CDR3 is TGTGCCTGGAGTGGAGGGAACGCTAACTATGGCTACACCTTC. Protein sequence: CAWSGGNANYGYTF.

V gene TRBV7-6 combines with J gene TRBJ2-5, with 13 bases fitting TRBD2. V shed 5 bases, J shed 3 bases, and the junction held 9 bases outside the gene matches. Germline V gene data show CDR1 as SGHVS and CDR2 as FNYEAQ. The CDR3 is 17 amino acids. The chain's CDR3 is CASSPRLAGGQKETQYF. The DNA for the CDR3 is TGTGCCAGCAGCCCTCGACTAGCGGGGGGCCAAAAAGAGACCCAGTACTTC.

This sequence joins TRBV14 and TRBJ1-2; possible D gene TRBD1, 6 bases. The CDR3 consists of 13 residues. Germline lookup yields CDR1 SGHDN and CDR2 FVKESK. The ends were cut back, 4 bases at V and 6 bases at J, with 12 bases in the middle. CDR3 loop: CASSLTGIDGYTF. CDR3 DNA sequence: TGTGCCAGCAGCCTTACAGGGATTGATGGCTACACCTTC.

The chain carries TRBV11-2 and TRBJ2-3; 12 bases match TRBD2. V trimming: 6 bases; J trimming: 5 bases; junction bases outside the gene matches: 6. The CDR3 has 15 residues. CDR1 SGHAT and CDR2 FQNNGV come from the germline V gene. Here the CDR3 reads CASSPTSGGLDTQYF. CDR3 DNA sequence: TGTGCCAGCAGTCCGACTAGCGGGGGCTTAGATACGCAGTATTTT.

CDR3 DNA: TGTGCCAGCAGTCTTAGCGGGGGCAACACAGATACGCAGTATTTT. This translates into CASSLSGGNTDTQYF. This chain uses TRBV27 with TRBJ2-3; 9 nucleotides line up with TRBD2. This CDR3 has 15 residues. Trimming took 5 bases from V and 2 from J; bases not matched to a gene: 5. Germline V gene data show CDR1 as MNHEY and CDR2 as SMNVEV (reference sequence).

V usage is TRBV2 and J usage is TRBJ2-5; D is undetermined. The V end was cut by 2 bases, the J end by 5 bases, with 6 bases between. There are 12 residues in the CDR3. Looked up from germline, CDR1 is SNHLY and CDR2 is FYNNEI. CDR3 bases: TGTGCCAGCAGTGAAAGCCGGGAGACCCAGTACTTC. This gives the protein CASSESRETQYF.

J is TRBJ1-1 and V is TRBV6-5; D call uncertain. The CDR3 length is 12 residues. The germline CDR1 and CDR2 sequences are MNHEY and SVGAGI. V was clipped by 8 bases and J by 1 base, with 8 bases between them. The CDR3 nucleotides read TGTGCCAGCCGCACACAGAACACTGAAGCTTTCTTT. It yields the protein CASRTQNTEAFF.

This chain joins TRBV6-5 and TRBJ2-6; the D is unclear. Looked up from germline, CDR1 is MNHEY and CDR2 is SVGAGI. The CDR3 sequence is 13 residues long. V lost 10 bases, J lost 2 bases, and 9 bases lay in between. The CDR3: CAILTPGANVLTF. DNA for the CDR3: TGTGCCATTCTAACCCCTGGGGCCAACGTCCTGACTTTC.

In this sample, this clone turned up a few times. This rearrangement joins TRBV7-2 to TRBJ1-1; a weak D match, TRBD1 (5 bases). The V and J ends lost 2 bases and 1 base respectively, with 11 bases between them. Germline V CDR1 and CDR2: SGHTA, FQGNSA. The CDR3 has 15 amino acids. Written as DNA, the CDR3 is TGTGCCAGCAGCTTATTCGGGCAGGGGAACACTGAAGCTTTCTTT. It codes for CASSLFGQGNTEAFF.

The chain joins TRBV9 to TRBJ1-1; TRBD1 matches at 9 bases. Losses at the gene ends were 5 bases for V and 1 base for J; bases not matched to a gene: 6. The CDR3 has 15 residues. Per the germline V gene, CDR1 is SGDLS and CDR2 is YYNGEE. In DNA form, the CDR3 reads TGTGCCAGCAGGGGTACAGGGGGCCCGAACACTGAAGCTTTCTTT. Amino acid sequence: CASRGTGGPNTEAFF.